The entry that follows covers one T cell receptor beta chain sequence. The antigen is not known. The data derive from a study of CD8 T cells in Susac syndrome. Background on the study: The Susac syndrome patients that were sequenced included 5 or 6 with active disease and 8 or 9 in remission. Treatment at blood withdrawal was none, corticosteroids, or intravenous immunoglobulin alone in Susac syndrome patients. Study findings and constraints: It was in TEMRA cells and active patients that Susac CD8+ clonal expansion peaked. Total CD8+ repertoires held some 15 Susac-specific public clones, while CD8+ TEMRA repertoires held 5 or 6.

This CDR3 region has 15 residues. The V gene lost 1 base and the J gene lost 0 bases, with 8 bases spanning the gap. In germline, CDR1 is LGHNA, CDR2 YSLEER. An amount of RNA that ranged from 0.5 to 1 ug was reverse transcribed with random hexamers. Each CDR3 protein gets one entry after TCRdb re-called the immunoSEQ multiplex PCR reads with MiXCR. The sample has about 130,000 distinct CDR3 sequences, around 94% seen once; the top ten hold about 0.19%. Sequencing was carried out using CD8+ T cells from PBMCs. This chain joins TRBV4-3 and TRBJ2-3, with D unresolved. The source of this sequence is a human donor with Susac syndrome. Here the CDR3 reads CASSQADTSTDTQYF. The CDR3 DNA sequence: TGCGCCAGCAGCCAAGCCGACACTAGCACAGATACGCAGTATTTT.